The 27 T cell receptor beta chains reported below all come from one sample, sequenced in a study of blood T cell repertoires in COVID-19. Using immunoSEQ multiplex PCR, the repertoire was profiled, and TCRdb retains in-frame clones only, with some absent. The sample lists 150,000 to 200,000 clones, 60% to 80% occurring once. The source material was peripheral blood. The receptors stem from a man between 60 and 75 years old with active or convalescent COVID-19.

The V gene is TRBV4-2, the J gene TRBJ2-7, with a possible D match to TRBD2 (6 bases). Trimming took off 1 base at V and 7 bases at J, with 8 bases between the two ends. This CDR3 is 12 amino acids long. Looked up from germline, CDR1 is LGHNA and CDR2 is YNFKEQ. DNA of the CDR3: TGTGCCAGCAGCCAAGGGGGGGAGGAGCAGTACTTC. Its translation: CASSQGGEEQYF.

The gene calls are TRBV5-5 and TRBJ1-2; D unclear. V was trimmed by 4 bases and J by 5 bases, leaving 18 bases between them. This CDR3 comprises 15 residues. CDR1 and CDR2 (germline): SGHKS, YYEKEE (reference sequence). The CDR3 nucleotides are TGTGCCAGCAGCCTCTCCGGAACAGAACTTTATGGCTACACCTTC. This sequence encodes CASSLSGTELYGYTF.

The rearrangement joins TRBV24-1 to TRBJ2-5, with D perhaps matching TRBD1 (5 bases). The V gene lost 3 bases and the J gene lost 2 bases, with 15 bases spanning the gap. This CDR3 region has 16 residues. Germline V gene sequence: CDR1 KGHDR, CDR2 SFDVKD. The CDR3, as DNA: TGTGCCACCAGTGATCCTGATGCAGGGAATCAAGAGACCCAGTACTTC. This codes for CATSDPDAGNQETQYF.

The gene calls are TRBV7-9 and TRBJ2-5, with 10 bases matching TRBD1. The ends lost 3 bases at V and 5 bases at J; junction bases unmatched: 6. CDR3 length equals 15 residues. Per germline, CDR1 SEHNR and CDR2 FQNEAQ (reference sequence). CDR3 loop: CASSFRDRGEETQYF. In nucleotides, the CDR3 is TGTGCCAGCAGCTTCCGGGACAGGGGAGAGGAGACCCAGTACTTC.

The CDR3 sequence: CASREGDYEQYF. DNA of the CDR3: TGTGCCAGCCGGGAGGGGGACTACGAGCAGTACTTC. The rearrangement uses TRBV28 and TRBJ2-7, with TRBD2 matching 8 bases. Per germline, CDR1 MDHEN and CDR2 SYDVKM. V lost 8 bases and J lost 3; bases outside the gene matches: 3. The CDR3 is 12 amino acids.

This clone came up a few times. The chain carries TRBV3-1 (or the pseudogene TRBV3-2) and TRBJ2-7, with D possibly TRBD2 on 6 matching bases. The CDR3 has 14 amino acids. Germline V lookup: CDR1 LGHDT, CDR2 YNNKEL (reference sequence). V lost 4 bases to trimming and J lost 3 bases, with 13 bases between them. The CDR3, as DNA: TGTGCCAGCAGCCCCCCGGGACTCCACTACGAGCAGTACTTC. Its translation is CASSPPGLHYEQYF.

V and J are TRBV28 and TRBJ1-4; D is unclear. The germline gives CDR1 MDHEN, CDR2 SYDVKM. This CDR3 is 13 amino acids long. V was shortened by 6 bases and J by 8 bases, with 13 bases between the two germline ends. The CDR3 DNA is TGTGCCAGCAGCCAACAAGCGAGGGAAAAACTGTTTTTT. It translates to CASSQQAREKLFF.

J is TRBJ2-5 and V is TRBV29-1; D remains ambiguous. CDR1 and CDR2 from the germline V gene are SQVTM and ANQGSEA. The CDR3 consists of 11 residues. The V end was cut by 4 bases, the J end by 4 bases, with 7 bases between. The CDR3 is CSVVSLETQYF. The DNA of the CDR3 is TGCAGCGTTGTTTCGTTAGAGACCCAGTACTTC.

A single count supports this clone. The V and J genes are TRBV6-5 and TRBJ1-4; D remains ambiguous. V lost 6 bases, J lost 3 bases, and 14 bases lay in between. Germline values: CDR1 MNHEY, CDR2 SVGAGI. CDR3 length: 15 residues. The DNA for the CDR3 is TGTGCCAGCAGGGGGAGGCAGTACTCTAATGAAAAACTGTTTTTT. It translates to CASRGRQYSNEKLFF.

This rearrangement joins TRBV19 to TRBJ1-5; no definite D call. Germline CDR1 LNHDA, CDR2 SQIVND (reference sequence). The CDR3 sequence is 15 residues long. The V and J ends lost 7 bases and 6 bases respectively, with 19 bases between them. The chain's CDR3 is CASIPRGRDGQPQHF. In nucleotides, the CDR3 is TGTGCCAGTATTCCTAGAGGGAGGGATGGTCAGCCCCAGCATTTT.

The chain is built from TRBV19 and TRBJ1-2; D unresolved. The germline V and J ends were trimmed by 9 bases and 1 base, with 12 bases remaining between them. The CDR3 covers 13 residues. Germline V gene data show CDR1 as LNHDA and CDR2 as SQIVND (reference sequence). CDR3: CASMDEGNYGYTF. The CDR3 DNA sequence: TGTGCCAGCATGGATGAGGGTAACTATGGCTACACCTTC.

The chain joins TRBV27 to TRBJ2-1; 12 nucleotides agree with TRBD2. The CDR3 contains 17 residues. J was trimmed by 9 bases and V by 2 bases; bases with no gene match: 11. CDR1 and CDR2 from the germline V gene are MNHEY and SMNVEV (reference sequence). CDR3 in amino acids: CASSLGRRTSGIGEQFF. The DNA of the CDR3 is TGTGCCAGCAGTTTAGGGCGGAGGACTAGCGGGATTGGTGAGCAGTTCTTC.

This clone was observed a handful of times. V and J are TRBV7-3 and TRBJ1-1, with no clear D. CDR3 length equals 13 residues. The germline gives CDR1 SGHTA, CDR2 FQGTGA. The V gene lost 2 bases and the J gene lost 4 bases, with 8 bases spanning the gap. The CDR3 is CASSLSGRTEAFF. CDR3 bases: TGTGCCAGCAGCTTATCTGGGCGCACTGAAGCTTTCTTT.

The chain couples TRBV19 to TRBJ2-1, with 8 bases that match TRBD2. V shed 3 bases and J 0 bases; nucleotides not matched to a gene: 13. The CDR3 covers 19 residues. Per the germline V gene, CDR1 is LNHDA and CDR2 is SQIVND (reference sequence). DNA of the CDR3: TGTGCCAGTAGTATTTCGGCTAGCGGGCTCCGAAGCTCCTACAATGAGCAGTTCTTC. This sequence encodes CASSISASGLRSSYNEQFF.

The CDR3 DNA is TGTGCCAGCAGCCATTTTAGCGGGAGCTCGGGGGCGGACGAGCAGTACTTC. Translating gives CASSHFSGSSGADEQYF. This chain connects TRBV7-9 to TRBJ2-7; 9 bases match TRBD2. This CDR3 has 17 amino acids. CDR1 and CDR2 from the germline V gene are SEHNR and FQNEAQ (reference sequence). Unmatched junction bases numbered 16, after V lost 5 bases and J lost 5 bases.

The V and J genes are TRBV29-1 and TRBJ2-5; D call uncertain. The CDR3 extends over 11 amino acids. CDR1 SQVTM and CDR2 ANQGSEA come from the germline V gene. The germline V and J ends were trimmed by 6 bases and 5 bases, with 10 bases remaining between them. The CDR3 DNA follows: TGCAGCGTACGGGTCGGCGAGACCCAGTACTTC. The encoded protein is CSVRVGETQYF.

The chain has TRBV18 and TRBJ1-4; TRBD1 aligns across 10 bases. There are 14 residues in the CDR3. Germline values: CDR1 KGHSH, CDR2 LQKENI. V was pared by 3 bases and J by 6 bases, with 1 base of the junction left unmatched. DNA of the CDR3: TGTGCCAGCTCACCGGGACAGGGGCATGAAAAACTGTTTTTT. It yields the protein CASSPGQGHEKLFF.

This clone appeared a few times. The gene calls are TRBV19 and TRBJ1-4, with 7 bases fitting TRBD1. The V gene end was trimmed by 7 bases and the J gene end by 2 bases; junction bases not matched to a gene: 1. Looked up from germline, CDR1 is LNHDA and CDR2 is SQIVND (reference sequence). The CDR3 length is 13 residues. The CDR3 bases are TGTGCCAGTAAGGGGGCCACTAATGAAAAACTGTTTTTT. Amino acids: CASKGATNEKLFF.

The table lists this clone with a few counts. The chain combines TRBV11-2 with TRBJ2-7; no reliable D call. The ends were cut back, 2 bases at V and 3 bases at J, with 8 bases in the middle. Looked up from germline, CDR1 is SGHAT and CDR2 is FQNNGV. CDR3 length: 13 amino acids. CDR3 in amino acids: CASSLNSVYEQYF. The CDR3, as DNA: TGTGCCAGCAGCTTAAATTCAGTCTACGAGCAGTACTTC.

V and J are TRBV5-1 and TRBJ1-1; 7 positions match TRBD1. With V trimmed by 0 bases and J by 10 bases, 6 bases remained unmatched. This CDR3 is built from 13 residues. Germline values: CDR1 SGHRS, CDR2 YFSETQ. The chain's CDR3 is CASSLEAGGPAFF. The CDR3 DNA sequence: TGCGCCAGCAGCTTGGAAGCAGGGGGTCCAGCTTTCTTT. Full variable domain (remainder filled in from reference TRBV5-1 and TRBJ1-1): KAGVTQTPRYLIKTRGQQVTLSCSPISGHRSVSWYQQTPGQGLQFLFEYFSETQRNKGNFPGRFSGRQFSNSRSEMNVSTLELGDSALYLCASSLEAGGPAFFGQGTRLTVV.

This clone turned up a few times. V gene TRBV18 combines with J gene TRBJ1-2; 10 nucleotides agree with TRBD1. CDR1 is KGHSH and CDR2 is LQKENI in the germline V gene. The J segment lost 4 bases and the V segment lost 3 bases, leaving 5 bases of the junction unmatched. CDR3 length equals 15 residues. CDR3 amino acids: CASSPGQGLGYGYTF. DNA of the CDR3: TGTGCCAGCTCACCGGGACAGGGGCTAGGCTATGGCTACACCTTC.

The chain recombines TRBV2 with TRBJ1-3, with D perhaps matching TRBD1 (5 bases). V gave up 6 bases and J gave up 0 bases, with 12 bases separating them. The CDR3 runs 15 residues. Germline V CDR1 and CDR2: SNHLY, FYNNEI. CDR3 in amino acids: CASRAGRLSGNTIYF. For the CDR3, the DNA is TGTGCCAGCAGAGCGGGACGCCTCTCTGGAAACACCATATATTTT.

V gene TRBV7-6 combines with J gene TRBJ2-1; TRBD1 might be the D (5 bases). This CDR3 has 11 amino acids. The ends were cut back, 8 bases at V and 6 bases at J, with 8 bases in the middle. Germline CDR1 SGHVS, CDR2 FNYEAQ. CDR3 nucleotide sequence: TGTGCCAGCGTTAGGGGCAATGAGCAGTTCTTC. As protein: CASVRGNEQFF.

CDR3 amino acids: CASSLGTAAQAFF. The CDR3 nucleotides are TGTGCCAGCAGCTTAGGGACAGCGGCCCAAGCTTTCTTT. The chain combines TRBV7-9 with TRBJ1-1; D perhaps matches TRBD1 (6 bases). The V end was cut by 1 base, the J end by 9 bases, with 12 bases between. The germline gives CDR1 SEHNR, CDR2 FQNEAQ (reference sequence). The CDR3 runs to 13 residues.

For the CDR3, the DNA is TGTGCCACCAGCAGGCCCCGGGGGACTGGGGCCAACGTCCTGACTTTC. Translation: CATSRPRGTGANVLTF. The chain employs TRBV15 and TRBJ2-6; possible D gene TRBD2, 6 bases. CDR3 length: 16 amino acids. V was cut by 3 bases and J by 2 bases, with 11 bases left in between. Germline V CDR1 and CDR2: LNHNV, YYDKDF (reference sequence).

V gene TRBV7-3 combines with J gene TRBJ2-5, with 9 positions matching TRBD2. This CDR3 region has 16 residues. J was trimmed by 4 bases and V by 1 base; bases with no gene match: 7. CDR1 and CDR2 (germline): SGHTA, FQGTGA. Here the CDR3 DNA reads TGTGCCAGCAGCTTAATGGGTAGCGGGAGCGGAGAGACCCAGTACTTC. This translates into CASSLMGSGSGETQYF. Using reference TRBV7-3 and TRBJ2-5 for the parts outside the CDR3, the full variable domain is GAGVSQTPSNKVTEKGKYVELRCDPISGHTALYWYRQSLGQGPEFLIYFQGTGAADDSGLPNDRFFAVRPEGSVSTLKIQRTERGDSAVYLCASSLMGSGSGETQYFGPGTRLLVL.

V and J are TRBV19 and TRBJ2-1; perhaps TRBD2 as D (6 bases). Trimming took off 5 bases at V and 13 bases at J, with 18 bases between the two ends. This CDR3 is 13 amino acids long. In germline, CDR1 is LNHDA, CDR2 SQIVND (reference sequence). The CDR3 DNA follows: TGTGCCAGTAGTCCGGGAGTAAGCTTTGAACAGTTCTTC. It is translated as CASSPGVSFEQFF.